These 30 T cell receptor beta chains were all obtained from the same sample, sequenced in a study of OX40 agonist ivuxolimab in advanced cancers. Generated by immunoSEQ multiplex PCR, the TCRdb table keeps only in-frame clones and is missing some. The sample lists under 110,000 clones, 90% occurring once. The sequences come from CD4+ or CD8+ T cells sorted from blood, collected in a trial of the OX40 agonist ivuxolimab. Source of these receptors: an adult with an advanced solid tumor such as melanoma, head and neck, liver or kidney cancer.

J is TRBJ1-4 and V is TRBV7-9; maybe TRBD1 (6 bases). The germline V gene has CDR1 SEHNR and CDR2 FQNEAQ (reference sequence). The V end lost 1 base, the J end lost 8 bases, and 8 bases lay between the germline ends. This CDR3 comprises 13 residues. The CDR3 is CASSLGGQEKLFF. The CDR3 DNA sequence: TGTGCCAGCAGCTTAGGAGGACAGGAAAAACTGTTTTTT.

The chain is built from TRBV5-4 and TRBJ1-1; TRBD1 matches at 9 bases. The CDR3 length is 16 residues. Trimming took 0 bases from V and 4 from J; bases not matched to a gene: 7. Germline assignment: CDR1 SGHNT and CDR2 YYREEE (reference sequence). CDR3 loop: CASSLALVTGGTEAFF. The CDR3 DNA reads as TGTGCCAGCAGCTTGGCCCTCGTGACAGGGGGCACTGAAGCTTTCTTT.

The chain links TRBV28 to TRBJ2-7; no clear D gene. Deletions cut 4 bases from V and 2 bases from J, with 12 bases between. Germline CDR1 MDHEN, CDR2 SYDVKM. This CDR3 region has 14 residues. Written as DNA, the CDR3 is TGTGCCAGCAGTTGGGCCCCCAGCCCCTACGAGCAGTACTTC. This gives the protein CASSWAPSPYEQYF.

V usage is TRBV7-2 and J usage is TRBJ2-2, with D uncertain. This CDR3 has 13 residues. Germline assignment: CDR1 SGHTA and CDR2 FQGNSA. Trimming took 5 bases from V and 7 from J, leaving 11 bases between them. This CDR3 reads CASSPHSGGELFF. The CDR3 DNA is TGTGCCAGCAGCCCCCATTCTGGCGGGGAGCTGTTTTTT.

The chain links TRBV25-1 to TRBJ2-7, with D tentatively TRBD1 (6 bases). CDR1 MGHDK and CDR2 SYGVNS come from the germline V gene. The CDR3 totals 12 residues. Deletions cut 3 bases from V and 3 bases from J, with 6 bases between. CDR3 nucleotide sequence: TGTGCCAGCAGTGACAGGGGCTACGAGCAGTACTTC. Translating it yields CASSDRGYEQYF.

The genes are TRBV7-8 and TRBJ2-3, with 8 bases lining up with TRBD2. The V segment lost 3 bases and the J segment 7 bases; nucleotides outside the gene matches: 9. CDR1 and CDR2 from the germline V gene are SGHVS and FQNEAQ. There are 15 residues in the CDR3. The CDR3: CASSFGTSGTYTQYF. Here the CDR3 DNA reads TGTGCCAGCAGCTTCGGGACTAGTGGAACCTATACGCAGTATTTT.

The chain joins TRBV28 to TRBJ2-5; 12 nucleotides line up with TRBD1. The J segment lost 5 bases and the V segment lost 6 bases, leaving 7 bases of the junction unmatched. Germline loops: CDR1 MDHEN, CDR2 SYDVKM. CDR3 length: 15 residues. The CDR3 is CASSSGQGASETQYF. CDR3 in DNA: TGTGCCAGCAGCTCGGGACAGGGGGCATCGGAGACCCAGTACTTC.

This clone was observed a single time. This chain connects TRBV7-9 to TRBJ2-7; possibly TRBD2 for D (5 bases). The germline V gene encodes CDR1 SEHNR and CDR2 FQNEAQ (reference sequence). The CDR3 is 13 residues long. Trimming cost V 3 bases and J 7 bases, with 13 bases left between them. The CDR3 loop is CASSFSFGGEQYF. In DNA, the CDR3 is TGTGCCAGCAGCTTCTCCTTCGGCGGGGAGCAGTACTTC.

This clone was recorded only once. The V gene is TRBV6-5, the J gene TRBJ2-5, with D unresolved. The V gene lost 2 bases and the J gene lost 3 bases, with 13 bases spanning the gap. There are 15 residues in the CDR3. Germline V CDR1 and CDR2: MNHEY, SVGAGI. CDR3 nucleotide sequence: TGTGCCAGCAGTTACGGCTTGGGATTGGAAGAGACCCAGTACTTC. Translation: CASSYGLGLEETQYF.

The chain employs TRBV5-1 and TRBJ2-2, with D perhaps given as TRBD1 or TRBD2 (5 bases each). Germline assignment: CDR1 SGHRS and CDR2 YFSETQ. Trimming removed 2 bases at V and 2 bases at J, with 16 bases between. The CDR3 totals 17 residues. CDR3 amino acids: CASSFNSGTANTGELFF. CDR3 DNA sequence: TGCGCCAGCAGCTTCAACTCCGGGACGGCTAACACCGGGGAGCTGTTTTTT.

This clone was seen more than once but under ten times. The J gene is TRBJ2-5, the V gene TRBV7-9, with no clear D. V was trimmed by 5 bases and J by 5 bases, leaving 6 bases between them. CDR3 size: 11 residues. Per germline, CDR1 SEHNR and CDR2 FQNEAQ (reference sequence). The CDR3 is CASSPLETQYF. CDR3 DNA sequence: TGTGCCAGCAGCCCCCTCGAGACCCAGTACTTC.

The V and J genes are TRBV6-1 and TRBJ2-5; TRBD2 agrees at 8 bases. Trimming took 3 bases from V and 5 from J; bases not matched to a gene: 11. Germline lookup yields CDR1 MNHNS and CDR2 SASEGT. The CDR3 has 16 residues. CDR3 sequence (DNA): TGTGCCAGCAGTGATTCCCAGCGGGGGAATGGGGAGACCCAGTACTTC. Its protein is CASSDSQRGNGETQYF.

This clone is a singleton in its sample. J is TRBJ1-1 and V is TRBV10-1; 11 nucleotides agree with TRBD1. V trimming: 6 bases; J trimming: 0 bases; junction bases outside the gene matches: 9. Germline assignment: CDR1 WNHNN and CDR2 SYGVQD (reference sequence). The CDR3 extends over 17 amino acids. CDR3 bases: TGCGCCAGCAGCGCCGGGGACAGGGGGAAATTGAACACTGAAGCTTTCTTT. Translation gives CASSAGDRGKLNTEAFF.

The chain carries TRBV28 and TRBJ1-1; no definite D call. This CDR3 has 14 residues. V lost 3 bases, J lost 7 bases, and 15 bases lay in between. The V gene's germline CDR1 is MDHEN and CDR2 SYDVKM. CDR3 loop: CASSFVVKVHEAFF. CDR3 DNA sequence: TGTGCCAGCAGTTTCGTGGTAAAAGTTCATGAAGCTTTCTTT.

This chain connects TRBV13 to TRBJ2-7, with D possibly being TRBD2 (6 bases). The V end lost 3 bases, the J end lost 4 bases, and 16 bases lay between the germline ends. Germline lookup yields CDR1 PRHDT and CDR2 FYEKMQ (reference sequence). The CDR3 consists of 15 residues. The CDR3 DNA reads as TGTGCCAGCAGCTTCCGAAGGCTAGCGCTATACGAGCAGTACTTC. Translated: CASSFRRLALYEQYF.

The V and J genes are TRBV7-2 and TRBJ2-3; 13 bases are a match to TRBD2. The CDR3 consists of 17 residues. V lost 5 bases, J lost 2 bases, and 7 bases stayed unmatched. The V gene's germline CDR1 is SGHTA and CDR2 FQGNSA. CDR3 loop: CASSLRLAGGTTDTQYF. The CDR3, as DNA: TGTGCCAGCAGCCTTCGACTAGCGGGGGGTACCACAGATACGCAGTATTTT.

The chain uses TRBV19 and TRBJ1-6; no clear D gene. V gave up 7 bases and J gave up 7 bases, with 14 bases separating them. CDR3 length: 14 residues. The germline gives CDR1 LNHDA, CDR2 SQIVND (reference sequence). The CDR3 spells CASTGTALNSPLHF. CDR3 nucleotides: TGTGCCAGTACGGGAACAGCGCTCAATTCACCCCTCCACTTT.

The chain links TRBV2 to TRBJ2-3; 8 bases map to TRBD1. From germline, CDR1 is SNHLY and CDR2 FYNNEI. The CDR3 spans 15 residues. The V gene end was trimmed by 10 bases and the J gene end by 0 bases; junction bases not matched to a gene: 9. The CDR3 protein is CATTTDRVSTDTQYF. CDR3 DNA: TGTGCCACTACAACGGACAGGGTTAGCACAGATACGCAGTATTTT.

The V and J genes are TRBV10-1 and TRBJ2-5; 9 bases fit TRBD1. V shed 4 bases, J shed 6 bases, and the junction held 3 bases outside the gene matches. The CDR3 totals 13 residues. Germline V lookup: CDR1 WNHNN, CDR2 SYGVQD (reference sequence). As DNA, the CDR3 is TGCGCCAGCAGTGGACAGGGGGTAAAGACCCAGTACTTC. Translated: CASSGQGVKTQYF.

The V call is TRBV11-2, the J call TRBJ2-5; 9 bases fit TRBD2. There are 15 residues in the CDR3. With V trimmed by 5 bases and J by 1 base, 5 bases remained unmatched. Looked up from germline, CDR1 is SGHAT and CDR2 is FQNNGV. The DNA for the CDR3 is TGTGCCAGCAGCCAAGTAGCGGGGGCCCAAGAGACCCAGTACTTC. It yields the protein CASSQVAGAQETQYF.

This clone is a singleton in its sample. The CDR3 bases are TGCGCCAGCAGCCAAGCCGTACGGCCAGGGGCGCTAAACTACGAGCAGTACTTC. Its protein is CASSQAVRPGALNYEQYF. This chain links TRBV4-3 with TRBJ2-7, with D perhaps TRBD1 (6 bases). Trimming took 1 base from V and 3 from J, leaving 22 bases between them. This CDR3 has 18 residues. Per germline, CDR1 LGHNA and CDR2 YSLEER.

V gene TRBV28 combines with J gene TRBJ1-4; the D gene is possibly TRBD1 (6 bases). Trimming took off 8 bases at V and 2 bases at J, with 12 bases between the two ends. Looked up from germline, CDR1 is MDHEN and CDR2 is SYDVKM. CDR3 length equals 14 residues. The CDR3 nucleotides read TGTGCCAGCCATAAGGGGGGGACTAATGAAAAACTGTTTTTT. It specifies CASHKGGTNEKLFF.

V is TRBV29-1 and J is TRBJ2-1; 11 bases match TRBD2. J was trimmed by 9 bases and V by 2 bases; bases with no gene match: 3. From germline, CDR1 is SQVTM and CDR2 ANQGSEA. CDR3 length: 13 residues. The CDR3 region is CSVERLAGGEQFF. As DNA, the CDR3 is TGCAGCGTTGAACGGCTAGCGGGGGGTGAGCAGTTCTTC.

The rearrangement links TRBV7-2 to TRBJ1-6; 7 nucleotides agree with TRBD1. CDR1 SGHTA and CDR2 FQGNSA come from the germline V gene. V trimming: 5 bases; J trimming: 4 bases; junction bases outside the gene matches: 5. CDR3 length equals 15 residues. CDR3 amino acids: CASSPQGVYNSPLHF. The CDR3 DNA is TGTGCCAGCAGCCCTCAGGGGGTATATAATTCACCCCTCCACTTT.

This clone has a handful of counts. The CDR3 DNA sequence: TGTGCCAGCAGCTTAGGTAGACCGTATGGCTACACCTTC. As protein: CASSLGRPYGYTF. This rearrangement joins TRBV7-9 to TRBJ1-2; no firm D call. Germline CDR1 is SEHNR and CDR2 is FQNEAQ (reference sequence). This CDR3 region has 13 residues. V was clipped by 1 base and J by 5 bases, with 8 bases between them.

The chain carries TRBV7-8 and TRBJ1-4; D is unresolved. This CDR3 region has 14 residues. Trimming stripped 5 bases from V and 0 bases from J, with 7 bases between. In germline, CDR1 is SGHVS, CDR2 FQNEAQ. The CDR3 is CASSRLATNEKLFF. DNA for the CDR3: TGTGCCAGCAGCCGCCTGGCAACTAATGAAAAACTGTTTTTT.

The V call is TRBV4-3, the J call TRBJ1-6, with 8 bases identical to TRBD1. Germline lookup yields CDR1 LGHNA and CDR2 YSLEER. The V segment lost 0 bases and the J segment 6 bases; nucleotides outside the gene matches: 4. The length of the CDR3 is 16 residues. The CDR3 is CASSQEADRANSPLHF. CDR3 nucleotides: TGCGCCAGCAGCCAAGAGGCGGACAGGGCTAATTCACCCCTCCACTTT.

This clone was seen just once. The chain couples TRBV30 to TRBJ2-1; D is unclear. Germline V lookup: CDR1 GTSNPN, CDR2 SVGIG (reference sequence). The V end was cut by 0 bases, the J end by 10 bases, with 10 bases between. The CDR3 runs 12 residues. CDR3 bases: TGTGCCTGGAGTGTAAGGGATTGGGAGCAGTTCTTC. Translated, it gives CAWSVRDWEQFF. Based on the CDR3 plus reference TRBV30 and TRBJ2-1, the full variable domain is SQTIHQWPATLVQPVGSPLSLECTVEGTSNPNLYWYRQAAGRGLQLLFYSVGIGQISSEVPQNLSASRPQDRQFILSSKKLLLSDSGFYLCAWSVRDWEQFFGPGTRLTVL.

The rearrangement links TRBV5-1 to TRBJ2-3; a possible D gene is TRBD1 (7 bases). The CDR3 contains 15 residues. Germline CDR1 is SGHRS and CDR2 is YFSETQ. The V end lost 0 bases, the J end lost 1 base, and 9 bases lay between the germline ends. This CDR3 reads CASSLARGGTDTQYF. The CDR3 bases are TGCGCCAGCAGCTTGGCCAGGGGGGGCACAGATACGCAGTATTTT.

The V gene is TRBV5-1, the J gene TRBJ2-1, with 8 bases lining up with TRBD2. The CDR3 is 15 amino acids. Trimming cost V 5 bases and J 0 bases; bases outside gene matches: 4. The germline V gene has CDR1 SGHRS and CDR2 YFSETQ. The CDR3 loop is CASRSGLVSYNEQFF. The DNA of the CDR3 is TGCGCCAGCAGATCGGGACTAGTCTCCTACAATGAGCAGTTCTTC.